This T cell receptor beta chain originates from a study of T cell responses to AZD1222 COVID-19 vaccine. Clones were read by immunoSEQ multiplex PCR, and TCRdb kept only the in-frame ones, dropping some. Altogether about 92,000 clones are present, roughly 88% being singletons, with the ten largest covering 22%. The germline gives CDR1 MNHNS, CDR2 SASEGT. This CDR3 comprises 15 residues. V lost 1 base, J lost 0 bases, and 10 bases lay in between. In regard to this clone: Its specificity is unknown.

General observations from the study: Unmutated variant regions are reportedly targeted by nearly half of spike-specific TCRs.

This sequence was found in an adult in good health. Specimen: peripheral blood, collected on day 0 of AZD1222 vaccination. The chain links TRBV6-1 to TRBJ2-7; perhaps TRBD1 as D (6 bases). In nucleotides, the CDR3 is TGTGCCAGCAGTGAAGGGACAGCTCTCTCCTACGAGCAGTACTTC. This gives the protein CASSEGTALSYEQYF.